A single sample is the source of the 2 T cell receptor beta chains below, sequenced in a study of T cells in tuberculosis. Here immunoSEQ multiplex PCR was the method, and the copy in TCRdb shows in-frame clones only, minus some. The repertoire holds 25,000 to 35,000 clones, with 90% as singletons. What was sequenced was PBMCs. These receptors were obtained from a donor between 10 and 35 years old with latent tuberculosis or without tuberculosis infection.

The V gene is TRBV19, the J gene TRBJ2-1; 7 nucleotides align to TRBD2. J was trimmed by 2 bases and V by 10 bases; bases with no gene match: 8. Germline loops: CDR1 LNHDA, CDR2 SQIVND (reference sequence). CDR3 size: 14 residues. Here the CDR3 DNA reads TGTGCCACGGCCGGGGGGACCACCTACAATGAGCAGTTCTTC. It is translated as CATAGGTTYNEQFF.

The chain uses TRBV9 and TRBJ1-1, with 8 bases fitting TRBD1. Germline V gene lookup returns CDR1 SGDLS and CDR2 YYNGEE. Unmatched junction bases numbered 3, after V lost 0 bases and J lost 5 bases. The CDR3 has 14 residues. CDR3 DNA: TGTGCCAGCAGCGTAGGATGGACAGGGACTGAAGCTTTCTTT. Its translation: CASSVGWTGTEAFF.